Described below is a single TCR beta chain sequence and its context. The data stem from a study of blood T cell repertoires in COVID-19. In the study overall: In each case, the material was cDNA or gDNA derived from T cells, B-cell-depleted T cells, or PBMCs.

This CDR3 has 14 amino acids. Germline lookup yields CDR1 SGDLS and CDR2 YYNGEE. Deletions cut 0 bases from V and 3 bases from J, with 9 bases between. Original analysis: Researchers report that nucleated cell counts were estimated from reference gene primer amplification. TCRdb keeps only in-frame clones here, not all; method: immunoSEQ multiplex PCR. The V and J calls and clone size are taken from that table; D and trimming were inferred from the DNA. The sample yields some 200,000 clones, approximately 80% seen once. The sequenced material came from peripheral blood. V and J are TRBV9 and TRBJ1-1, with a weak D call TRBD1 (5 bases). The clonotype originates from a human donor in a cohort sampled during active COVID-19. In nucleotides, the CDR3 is TGTGCCAGCAGCGTAGTGGGAGGGGACACTGAAGCTTTCTTT. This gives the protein CASSVVGGDTEAFF.